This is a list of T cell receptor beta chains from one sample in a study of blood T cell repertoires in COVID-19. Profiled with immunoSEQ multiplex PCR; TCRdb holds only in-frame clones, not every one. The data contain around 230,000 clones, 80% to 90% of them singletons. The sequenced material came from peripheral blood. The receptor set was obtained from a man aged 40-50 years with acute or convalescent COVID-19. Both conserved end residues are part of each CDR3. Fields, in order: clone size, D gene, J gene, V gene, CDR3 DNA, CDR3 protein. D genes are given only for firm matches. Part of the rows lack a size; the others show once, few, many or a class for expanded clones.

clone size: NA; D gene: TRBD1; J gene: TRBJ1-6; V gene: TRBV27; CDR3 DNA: TGTGCCAGCAGTCCCAGACAGGGGGGTTCCTATAATTCACCCCTCCACTTT; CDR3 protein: CASSPRQGGSYNSPLHF
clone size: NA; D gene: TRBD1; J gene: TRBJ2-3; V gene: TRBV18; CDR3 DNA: TGTGCCAGCTCACCAGGGACAGGGGGCCTCACAGATACGCAGTATTTT; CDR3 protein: CASSPGTGGLTDTQYF
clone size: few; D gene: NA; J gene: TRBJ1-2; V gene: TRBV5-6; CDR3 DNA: TGTGCCAGCAGCTTGGGGCGGGAGGGCTACACCTTC; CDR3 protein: CASSLGREGYTF
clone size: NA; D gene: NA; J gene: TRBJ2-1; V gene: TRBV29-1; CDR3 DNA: TGCAGCGTTGAATTGGGACTCTACAATGAGCAGTTCTTC; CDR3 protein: CSVELGLYNEQFF
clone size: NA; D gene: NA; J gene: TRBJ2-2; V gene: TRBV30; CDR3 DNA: TGTGCCTGGAGAGGACAGATAACCGGGGAGCTGTTTTTT; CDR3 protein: CAWRGQITGELFF
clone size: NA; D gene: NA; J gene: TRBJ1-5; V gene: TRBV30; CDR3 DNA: TGTGCCTGGAGTCCAGATAGCAATCAGCCCCAGCATTTT; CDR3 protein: CAWSPDSNQPQHF
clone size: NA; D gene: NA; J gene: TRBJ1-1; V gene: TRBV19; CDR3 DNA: TGTGCCAGTCGGGCTCAGATAGCCGACTCAGGGGCGCGGGGGGAGGAAGCTTTCTTT; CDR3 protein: CASRAQIADSGARGEEAFF
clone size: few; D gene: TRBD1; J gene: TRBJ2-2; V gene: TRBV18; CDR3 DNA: TGTGCCAGCTCACCCCCGGGACAGGGGTACACCGGGGAGCTGTTTTTT; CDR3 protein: CASSPPGQGYTGELFF
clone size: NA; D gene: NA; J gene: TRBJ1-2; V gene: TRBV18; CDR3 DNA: TGTGCCAGCTCACCAAGCCAGGGTGAGCTTAACTATGGCTACACCTTC; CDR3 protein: CASSPSQGELNYGYTF
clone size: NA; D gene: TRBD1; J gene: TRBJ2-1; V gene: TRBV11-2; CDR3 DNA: TGTGCCAGCAGCTTAACCCGGACAGGGGGTAATGAGCAGTTCTTC; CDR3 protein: CASSLTRTGGNEQFF
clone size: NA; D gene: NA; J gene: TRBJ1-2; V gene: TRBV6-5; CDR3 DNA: TGTGCCAGCAGTTACCAACAGGGAGTTGGTGGCTACACCTTC; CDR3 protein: CASSYQQGVGGYTF
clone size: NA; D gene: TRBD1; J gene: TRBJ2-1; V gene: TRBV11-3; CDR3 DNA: TGTGCCAGCAGCTTACAGCGCGGGACAGGGGGCGATGAGCAGTTCTTC; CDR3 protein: CASSLQRGTGGDEQFF
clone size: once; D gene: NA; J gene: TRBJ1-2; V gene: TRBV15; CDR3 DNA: TGTGCCACCAGGGGTGAGGAAAAAGATGGCTACACCTTC; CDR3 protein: CATRGEEKDGYTF
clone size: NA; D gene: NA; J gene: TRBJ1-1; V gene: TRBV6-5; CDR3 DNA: TGTGCCAGCAGCTTTGGAGAAATGAACACTGAAGCTTTCTTT; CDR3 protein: CASSFGEMNTEAFF
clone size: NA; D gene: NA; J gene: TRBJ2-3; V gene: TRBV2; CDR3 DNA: TGTGCCAGCAGTCGTTTACAGGGTCCAGGCGATACGCAGTATTTT; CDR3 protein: CASSRLQGPGDTQYF
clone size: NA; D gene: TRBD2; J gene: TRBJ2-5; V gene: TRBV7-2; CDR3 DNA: TGTGCCAGCAGCTTTGGACTAGCGGGGTTGGAGACCCAGTACTTC; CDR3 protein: CASSFGLAGLETQYF
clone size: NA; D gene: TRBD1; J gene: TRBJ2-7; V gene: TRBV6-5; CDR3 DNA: TGTGCCAGCAGTTGGACAGGGAACTCCTACGAGCAGTACTTC; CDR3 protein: CASSWTGNSYEQYF
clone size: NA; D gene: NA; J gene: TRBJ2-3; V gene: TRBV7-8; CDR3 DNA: TGTGCCAGCAGCCCCCTCAGGGGGGGCACAGATACGCAGTATTTT; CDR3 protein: CASSPLRGGTDTQYF
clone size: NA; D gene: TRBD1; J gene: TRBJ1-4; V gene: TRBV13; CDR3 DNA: TGTGCCAGCAGCTTAGGCCCTAGGACAGGCTTTGCGGCTAATGAAAAACTGTTTTTT; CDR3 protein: CASSLGPRTGFAANEKLFF
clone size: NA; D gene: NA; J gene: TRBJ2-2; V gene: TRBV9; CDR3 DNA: TGTGCCAGCAGCGCTACGAACACCGGGGAGCTGTTTTTT; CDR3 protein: CASSATNTGELFF
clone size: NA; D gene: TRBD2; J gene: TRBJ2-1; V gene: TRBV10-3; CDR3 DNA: TGTGCCATCAGTGAGACTCCGGGACTAGCGGGAGGGAGGTCCTACAATGAGCAGTTCTTC; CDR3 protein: CAISETPGLAGGRSYNEQFF
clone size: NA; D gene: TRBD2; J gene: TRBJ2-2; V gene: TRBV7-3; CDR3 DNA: TGTGCCAGCAGCTCAGGGACTAGCGGCCCCGGGGAGCTGTTTTTT; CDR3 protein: CASSSGTSGPGELFF
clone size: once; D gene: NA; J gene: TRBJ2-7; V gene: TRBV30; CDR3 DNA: TGTGCCTGGAGTCCGACAGTACGGGAGCAGTACTTC; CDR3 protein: CAWSPTVREQYF
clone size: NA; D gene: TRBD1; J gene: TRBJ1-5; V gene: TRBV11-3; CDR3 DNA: TGTGCCAGCAGCTTAGGAACCGGACAGGGGGAAGATCAGCCCCAGCATTTT; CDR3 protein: CASSLGTGQGEDQPQHF
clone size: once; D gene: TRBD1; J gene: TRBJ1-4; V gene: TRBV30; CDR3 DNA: TGTGCCGAGGGGGCTCCGAATGAAAAACTGTTTTTT; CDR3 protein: CAEGAPNEKLFF
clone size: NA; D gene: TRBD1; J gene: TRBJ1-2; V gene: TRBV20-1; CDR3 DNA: TGCAGTGCTTGGGACAGAGCGGGCTACACCTTC; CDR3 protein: CSAWDRAGYTF